Included here is one T cell receptor beta chain sequence, with context. The data belong to a study of blood T cell repertoires in COVID-19. Across the whole study: Material from acute and convalescent COVID-19 was sourced from the United States, Italy and Spain.

CDR1 is SGDLS and CDR2 is YYNGEE in the germline V gene. V lost 4 bases, J lost 2 bases, and 12 bases lay in between. The CDR3 sequence is 14 residues long. Original handling: Reference gene primer amplification in the assay estimated nucleated cell counts. Clones were sequenced by immunoSEQ multiplex PCR, and TCRdb holds only the in-frame ones, with some missing. That table gives V, J and clone size, and the DNA gave D and trimming. The sample consists of about 48,000 clones, 82% of them appearing once. The chain is built from TRBV9 and TRBJ1-1; D is perhaps TRBD1 (6 bases). This receptor was obtained from a man aged 35 to 55 with acute or convalescent COVID-19. The sequencing input was peripheral blood. In DNA, the CDR3 is TGTGCCAGCAGCCTGGACAGTTCAAACACTGAAGCTTTCTTT. It yields the protein CASSLDSSNTEAFF.